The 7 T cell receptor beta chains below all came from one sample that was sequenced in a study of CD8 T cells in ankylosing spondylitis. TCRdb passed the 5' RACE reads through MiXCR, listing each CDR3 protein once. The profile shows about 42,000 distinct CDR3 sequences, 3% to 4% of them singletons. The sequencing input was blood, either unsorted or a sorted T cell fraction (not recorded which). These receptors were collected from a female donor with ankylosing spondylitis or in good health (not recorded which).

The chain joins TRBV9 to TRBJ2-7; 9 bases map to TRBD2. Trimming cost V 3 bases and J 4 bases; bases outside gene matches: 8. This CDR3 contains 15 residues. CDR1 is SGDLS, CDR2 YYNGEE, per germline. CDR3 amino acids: CASSAGLAGMYEQYF. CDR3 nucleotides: TGTGCCAGCAGCGCGGGCCTAGCGGGGATGTACGAGCAGTACTTC.

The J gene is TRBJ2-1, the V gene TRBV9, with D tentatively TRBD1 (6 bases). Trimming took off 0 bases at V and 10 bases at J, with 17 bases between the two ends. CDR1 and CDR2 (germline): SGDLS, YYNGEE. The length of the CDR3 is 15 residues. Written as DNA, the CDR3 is TGTGCCAGCAGCGTAGGCGAGACAGGTCCAACCGAGCAGTTCTTC. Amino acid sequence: CASSVGETGPTEQFF.

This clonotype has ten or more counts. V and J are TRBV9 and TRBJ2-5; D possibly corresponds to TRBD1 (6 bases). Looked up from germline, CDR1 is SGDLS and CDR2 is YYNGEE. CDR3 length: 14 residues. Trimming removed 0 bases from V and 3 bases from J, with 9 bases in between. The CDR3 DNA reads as TGTGCCAGCAGCGTAGATACAGGGAAAGAGACCCAGTACTTC. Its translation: CASSVDTGKETQYF.

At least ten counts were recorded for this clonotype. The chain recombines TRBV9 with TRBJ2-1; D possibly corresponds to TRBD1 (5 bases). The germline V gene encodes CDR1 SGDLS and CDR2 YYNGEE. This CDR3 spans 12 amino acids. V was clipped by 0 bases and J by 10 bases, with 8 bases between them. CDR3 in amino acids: CASSVGYREQFF. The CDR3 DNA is TGTGCCAGCAGCGTAGGGTACAGGGAGCAGTTCTTC.

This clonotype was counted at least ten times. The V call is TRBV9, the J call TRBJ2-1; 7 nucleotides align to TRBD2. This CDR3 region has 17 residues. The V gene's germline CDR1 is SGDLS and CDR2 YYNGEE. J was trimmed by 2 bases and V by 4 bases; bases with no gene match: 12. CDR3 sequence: CASSLAGGEEPYNEQFF. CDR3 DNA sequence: TGTGCCAGCAGCTTAGCTGGGGGGGAAGAGCCCTACAATGAGCAGTTCTTC. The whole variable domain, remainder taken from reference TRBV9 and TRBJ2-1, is DSGVTQTPKHLITATGQRVTLRCSPRSGDLSVYWYQQSLDQGLQFLIQYYNGEERAKGNILERFSAQQFPDLHSELNLSSLELGDSALYFCASSLAGGEEPYNEQFFGPGTRLTVL.

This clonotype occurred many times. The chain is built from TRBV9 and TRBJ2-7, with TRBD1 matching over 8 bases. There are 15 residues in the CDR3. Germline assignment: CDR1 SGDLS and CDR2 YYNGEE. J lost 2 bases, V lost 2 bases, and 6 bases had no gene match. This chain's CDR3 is CASSVGTGPTYEQYF. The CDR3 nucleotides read TGTGCCAGCAGCGTTGGGACAGGACCCACCTACGAGCAGTACTTC. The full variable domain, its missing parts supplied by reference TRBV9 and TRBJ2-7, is DSGVTQTPKHLITATGQRVTLRCSPRSGDLSVYWYQQSLDQGLQFLIQYYNGEERAKGNILERFSAQQFPDLHSELNLSSLELGDSALYFCASSVGTGPTYEQYFGPGTRLTVT.

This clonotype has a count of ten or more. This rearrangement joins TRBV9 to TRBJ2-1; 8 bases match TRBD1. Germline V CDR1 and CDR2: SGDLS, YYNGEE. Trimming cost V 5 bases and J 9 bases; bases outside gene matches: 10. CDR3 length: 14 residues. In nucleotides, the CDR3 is TGTGCCAGCAGATCGACAGGGGTATTGAGTGAGCAGTTCTTC. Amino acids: CASRSTGVLSEQFF.